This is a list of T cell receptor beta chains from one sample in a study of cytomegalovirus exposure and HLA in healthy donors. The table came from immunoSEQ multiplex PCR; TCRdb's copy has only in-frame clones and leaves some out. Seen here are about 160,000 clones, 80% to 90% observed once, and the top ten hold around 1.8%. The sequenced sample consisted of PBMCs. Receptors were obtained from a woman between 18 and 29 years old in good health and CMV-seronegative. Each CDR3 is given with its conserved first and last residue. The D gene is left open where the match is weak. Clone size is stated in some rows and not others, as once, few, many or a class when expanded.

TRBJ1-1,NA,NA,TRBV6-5,TGTGCCAGCAGTTACAGTCCAGGGTCCGGTTGGACTGAAGCTTTCTTT,CASSYSPGSGWTEAFF
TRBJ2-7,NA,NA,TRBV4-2,TGTGCCAGCAGCTACCGGGACACTTCCTACGAGCAGTACTTC,CASSYRDTSYEQYF
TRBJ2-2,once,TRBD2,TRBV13,TGTGCCAGCAGCCCACGGACTAGCCTGGGGAACGCCGGGGAGCTGTTTTTT,CASSPRTSLGNAGELFF
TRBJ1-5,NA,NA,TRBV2,TGTGCCAGCAGTGTAAATAGCAATCAGCCCCAGCATTTT,CASSVNSNQPQHF
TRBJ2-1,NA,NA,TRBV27,TGTGCCAGCAGTAATTTCGCGGGGAGGAATGAGCAGTTCTTC,CASSNFAGRNEQFF
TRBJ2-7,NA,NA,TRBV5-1,TGCGCCAGCAGTCCCCCAGGGGGACTTGACGAGCAGTACTTC,CASSPPGGLDEQYF
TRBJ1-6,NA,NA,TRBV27,TGTGCCAGCAACCCGGGAGACAATCGTTCACCCCTCCACTTT,CASNPGDNRSPLHF
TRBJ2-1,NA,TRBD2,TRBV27,TGTGCCAGCAGTCCGTTATCAAGCGGGAGGGATGAGCAGTTCTTC,CASSPLSSGRDEQFF
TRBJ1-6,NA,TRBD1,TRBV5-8,TGTGCCAGCAGCTTGCAAGGACAGGCTCATAATTCACCCCTCCACTTT,CASSLQGQAHNSPLHF
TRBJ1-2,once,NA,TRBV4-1,TGCGCCAGCAGCCAAGAAACAGGGCAACCCTATGGCTACACCTTC,CASSQETGQPYGYTF
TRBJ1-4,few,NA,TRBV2,TGTGCCAGCAGCCGGGAGGAATCCGAAAAACTGTTTTTT,CASSREESEKLFF
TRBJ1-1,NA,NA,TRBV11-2,TGTGCCAGCAGCTTAATTGACTTGAACACTGAAGCTTTCTTT,CASSLIDLNTEAFF
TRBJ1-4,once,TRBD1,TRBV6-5,TGTGCCAGCAGCCCCTCCTCTCGGGACAGGGCCGTGTTTTTT,CASSPSSRDRAVFF
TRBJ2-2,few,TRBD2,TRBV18,TGTGCCAGCTCTCTAGCGGGAGCGAACACCGGGGAGCTGTTTTTT,CASSLAGANTGELFF
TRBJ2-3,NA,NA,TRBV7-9,TGTTCCAGCAGCGTTAGACTAGTTCTCAACACAGATACGCAGTATTTT,CSSSVRLVLNTDTQYF
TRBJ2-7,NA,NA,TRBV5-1,TGCGCCAGCAGCTTGGGAAGGGGTTCCTACGAGCAGTACTTC,CASSLGRGSYEQYF
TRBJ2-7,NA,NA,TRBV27,TGTGCCAGCAGTTTTTTTATGGACAATAGTCCCTACGAGCAGTACTTC,CASSFFMDNSPYEQYF
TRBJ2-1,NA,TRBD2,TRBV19,TGTGCCAGCACAGTAGCGGGACGTCCCTACAATGAGCAGTTCTTC,CASTVAGRPYNEQFF
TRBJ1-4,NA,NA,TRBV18,TGTGCCAGCTCACCACCTCGGTTGGGTCCCGGAGGTGAAAAACTGTTTTTT,CASSPPRLGPGGEKLFF
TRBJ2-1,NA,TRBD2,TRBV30,TGTGCCTGGAGTGGGCTAGCGGGGGGGCCGGGCGAGCAGTTCTTC,CAWSGLAGGPGEQFF
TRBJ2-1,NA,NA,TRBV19,TGTGCCAGTAGTATAGGACTTCCCAATGAGCAGTTCTTC,CASSIGLPNEQFF
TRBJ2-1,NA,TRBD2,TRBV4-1,TGCGCCAGCAGCCAAGAAAGGTCCGGGACTAGTCTGTATGAGCAGTTCTTC,CASSQERSGTSLYEQFF
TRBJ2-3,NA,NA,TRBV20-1,TGCAGCGGGAATCCCAATACGCAGTATTTT,CSGNPNTQYF
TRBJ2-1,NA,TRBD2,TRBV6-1,TGTGCCAGCCTTAGCGGGGGGGCGGGATACAATGAGCAGTTCTTC,CASLSGGAGYNEQFF
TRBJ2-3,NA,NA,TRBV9,TGTGCCAGCAGCGTAGCGAACTACACAGATACGCAGTATTTT,CASSVANYTDTQYF
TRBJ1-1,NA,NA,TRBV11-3,TGTGCCAGCAGCTTTTTATTGAGTCCATCTGAAGCTTTCTTT,CASSFLLSPSEAFF
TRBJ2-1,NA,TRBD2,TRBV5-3,TGTGCCAGAGCACTAGCGGGGGGCTACAATGAGCAGTTCTTC,CARALAGGYNEQFF
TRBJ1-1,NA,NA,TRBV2,TGTGCCAGCAGTAAGGACATCGCGAACACTGAAGCTTTCTTT,CASSKDIANTEAFF
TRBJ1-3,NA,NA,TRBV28,TGTGCCAGCAGTCCCACAGGGAGTGGGGGAAACACCATATATTTT,CASSPTGSGGNTIYF
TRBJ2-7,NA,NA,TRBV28,TGTGCCAGCAGCTACTCTCTCGAGGCCTACGAGCAGTACTTC,CASSYSLEAYEQYF
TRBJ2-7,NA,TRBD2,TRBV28,TGTGCCAGCAGTTTCCTGGCTAGCGGGGTTGCAGAGCAGTACTTC,CASSFLASGVAEQYF
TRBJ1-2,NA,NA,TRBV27,TGTGCCAGCAGTACCAGGGGTAACTATGGCTACACCTTC,CASSTRGNYGYTF
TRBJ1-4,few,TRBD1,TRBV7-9,TGTGCCAGCAGTCGGACCGGGACAGAGAATGAAAAACTGTTTTTT,CASSRTGTENEKLFF
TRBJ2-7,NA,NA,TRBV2,TGTGCCAGCCGAGAACGAGGACTAACCTCCTACGAGCAGTACTTC,CASRERGLTSYEQYF
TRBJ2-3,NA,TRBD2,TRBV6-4,TGTGCCAGCAGTGCGCTAGCGGGGAGCACAGATACGCAGTATTTT,CASSALAGSTDTQYF
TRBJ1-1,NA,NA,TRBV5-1,TGCGCCAGCAGCTTCCGGGGAGGGCCGAACACTGAAGCTTTCTTT,CASSFRGGPNTEAFF
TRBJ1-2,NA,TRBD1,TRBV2,TGTGCCAGCAGCATAACAGGGGGAGTATCGGATGGCTACACCTTC,CASSITGGVSDGYTF
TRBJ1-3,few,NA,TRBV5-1,TGCGCCAGCAGCTTGGCAGGGCTTGGAAACACCATATATTTT,CASSLAGLGNTIYF
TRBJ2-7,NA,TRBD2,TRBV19,TGTGCCAGTAGTATAGGCTCCGGACTAGCGGGGGGCGTCTACGAGCAGTACTTC,CASSIGSGLAGGVYEQYF
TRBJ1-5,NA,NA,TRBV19,TGTGCCAGTAGTATAGATCTAGAAGCCCATAGCAATCAGCCCCAGCATTTT,CASSIDLEAHSNQPQHF
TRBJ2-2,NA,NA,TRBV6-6,TGTGCCAGCAGTACCCAGGGGAGCACCGGGGAGCTGTTTTTT,CASSTQGSTGELFF
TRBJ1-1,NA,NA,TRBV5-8,TGTGCCAGCAGCTTGGAGAGGGAAGCTTTCTTT,CASSLEREAFF
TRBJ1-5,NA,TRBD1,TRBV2,TGTGCCAGCAGTGTACAGGGGCAAAATCAGCCCCAGCATTTT,CASSVQGQNQPQHF
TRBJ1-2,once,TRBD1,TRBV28,TGTGCCAGCAGTCGACAGGGGGAGGGTGGTGGCTACACCTTC,CASSRQGEGGGYTF
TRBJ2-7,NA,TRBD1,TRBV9,TGTGCCAGCAGCGTGACAGGGACCTCCTACGAGCAGTACTTC,CASSVTGTSYEQYF